This T cell receptor (beta chain) was identified during a study of CD8 T cells in Susac syndrome. Study-level information: Sequenced Susac syndrome patients included roughly six with active disease and roughly 8 who were in remission.

Germline lookup yields CDR1 LNHDA and CDR2 SQIVND (reference sequence). V lost 5 bases and J lost 5; bases outside the gene matches: 8. CDR3 length: 16 amino acids. The sequenced target, TCR beta, came from blood CD8+ and CD4+ T cells. The CD8+ and CD4+ T cells were isolated magnetically using a negative isolation approach, whereas the TEMRA cells were enriched by FACS. The RNA input was 0.5 to 1 ug, and it was reverse transcribed with random hexamers. A multiplex approach, immunoSEQ multiplex PCR, amplified TCR beta CDR3 across 54 Vbeta and 13 Jbeta. One entry per CDR3 protein, called by TCRdb with MiXCR from the immunoSEQ multiplex PCR reads. The sample lists around 170,000 distinct CDR3 sequences, around 95% seen once, with more than 0.08% in the top ten.

The sequencing sample was made of CD4+ T cells from PBMCs. The chain employs TRBV19 and TRBJ2-3; 12 nucleotides match TRBD1. The TCR originated in a human donor with Susac syndrome. The CDR3 sequence is CASSRPGQGAGDTQYF. The CDR3 DNA is TGTGCCAGTAGTCGTCCGGGACAGGGGGCGGGAGATACGCAGTATTTT.